This is a list of T cell receptor beta chains from one sample in a study of post-analysis software for immune sequencing data. TCRdb itself ran the PCR reads through MiXCR, one entry per CDR3 protein. The table has hundreds of thousands of distinct CDR3 sequences, roughly 46% seen once; the top ten hold around 1.7%. Sequenced material: blood. These receptor sequences come from a girl between 5 and 17 years old with multiple sclerosis. CDR3s include the opening cysteine and the closing phenylalanine or tryptophan. Fields, in order: CDR3 protein, CDR3 DNA, J gene, V gene, clone size, D gene. D genes are given only for firm matches. Some rows have no size entry. The others give once, few or many, or a class for an expanded clone.

CASSREVAPNYGYTF | TGTGCCAGCAGCCGGGAGGTGGCCCCTAACTATGGCTACACCTTC | TRBJ1-2 | TRBV5-4 | NA | NA
CASSPGQGDYQPQHF | TGTGCCAGCAGCCCAGGCCAAGGGGACTATCAGCCCCAGCATTTT | TRBJ1-5 | TRBV5-8 | NA | NA
CASALSIGGNQPQHF | TGTGCCAGCGCCTTGAGCATTGGGGGCAATCAGCCCCAGCATTTT | TRBJ1-5 | TRBV7-6 | few | NA
CAIGRASGSSYEQYF | TGTGCCATCGGGCGGGCTAGCGGGAGCTCCTACGAGCAGTACTTC | TRBJ2-7 | TRBV10-3 | NA | TRBD2
CASSLGTSGSIDTQYF | TGTGCCAGCAGCTTGGGGACTAGCGGGAGTATAGATACGCAGTATTTT | TRBJ2-3 | TRBV7-2 | NA | TRBD2
CASSANTDTQYF | TGTGCCAGCAGCGCCAACACAGATACGCAGTATTTT | TRBJ2-3 | TRBV7-6 | few | NA
CASKTTYEQYF | TGTGCCAGCAAGACAACTTACGAGCAGTACTTC | TRBJ2-7 | TRBV6-5 | few | NA
CASAQAGLTDTQYF | TGTGCCAGTGCTCAAGCGGGACTCACAGATACGCAGTATTTT | TRBJ2-3 | TRBV12-3/TRBV12-4 | NA | TRBD2
CASRARWGSAGFHEQYF | TGCGCCAGCAGAGCCCGATGGGGAAGCGCCGGGTTCCACGAGCAGTACTTC | TRBJ2-7 | TRBV10-1 | few | NA
CATSDLLREQFF | TGTGCCACCAGTGACTTACTCAGGGAGCAGTTCTTC | TRBJ2-1 | TRBV24-1 | NA | NA
CASSPHSGIRTDTQYF | TGTGCCAGCAGCCCCCACTCGGGGATTCGCACAGATACGCAGTATTTT | TRBJ2-3 | TRBV12-3/TRBV12-4 | NA | NA
CASSSQQRDEQYF | TGCGCCAGCAGCTCGCAGCAGCGGGACGAGCAGTACTTC | TRBJ2-7 | TRBV5-1 | few | NA
CASSPMTYGYTF | TGCGCCAGTAGCCCAATGACTTATGGCTACACCTTC | TRBJ1-2 | TRBV5-1 | NA | NA
CATSDPSTGDTDTQYF | TGTGCCACCAGTGATCCCTCGACAGGGGACACAGATACGCAGTATTTT | TRBJ2-3 | TRBV24-1 | NA | TRBD1
CASSPMLAEKHYEQYF | TGTGCCAGCAGCCCTATGCTTGCGGAGAAACATTACGAGCAGTACTTC | TRBJ2-7 | TRBV11-3 | NA | NA
CASCSSGENTGELFF | TGTGCCAGCTGCTCTAGCGGCGAGAACACCGGGGAGCTGTTTTTT | TRBJ2-2 | TRBV7-6 | NA | TRBD2
CASSLEPGTEYEQYF | TGCGCCAGCAGCTTGGAGCCGGGGACGGAATACGAGCAGTACTTC | TRBJ2-7 | TRBV5-1 | NA | NA
CASSQEGASGYDNEQFF | TGTGCCAGCAGCCAAGAAGGGGCTAGCGGGTATGACAATGAGCAGTTCTTC | TRBJ2-1 | TRBV3-1 | NA | TRBD2
CASGTDTNTISGANVLTF | TGTGCCAGCGGGACCGACACCAATACGATCTCTGGGGCCAACGTCCTGACTTTC | TRBJ2-6 | TRBV27 | NA | NA
CASSEYRSTDTQYF | TGTGCCAGCAGTGAATACCGGAGCACAGATACGCAGTATTTT | TRBJ2-3 | TRBV25-1 | few | NA
CSTGLAAQETQYF | TGCAGTACCGGACTAGCGGCCCAAGAGACCCAGTACTTC | TRBJ2-5 | TRBV20-1 | NA | TRBD2
CASAQRDQETQYF | TGTGCCAGCGCACAGCGGGACCAAGAGACCCAGTACTTC | TRBJ2-5 | TRBV12-3/TRBV12-4 | NA | NA
CASSYQGEHFYGYTF | TGTGCCAGCAGTTACCAGGGGGAACATTTCTATGGCTACACCTTC | TRBJ1-2 | TRBV6-5 | NA | TRBD1
CASSPPRSGGWYEQYF | TGTGCCAGCAGTCCGCCTAGGAGCGGGGGCTGGTACGAGCAGTACTTC | TRBJ2-7 | TRBV12-3/TRBV12-4 | NA | TRBD2
CASSLQGPQYF | TGTGCCAGCAGCTTACAGGGTCCACAGTACTTC | TRBJ2-7 | TRBV5-6 | NA | NA
CATCPGWSGRVNEQFF | TGTGCCACGTGCCCGGGGTGGAGCGGGAGGGTTAATGAGCAGTTCTTC | TRBJ2-1 | TRBV12-3/TRBV12-4 | NA | TRBD2
CASSGAGSDVLTF | TGTGCCAGCAGCGGGGCGGGGTCCGACGTCCTGACTTTC | TRBJ2-6 | TRBV11-2 | NA | NA
CASSSSRDSPLHF | TGCGCCAGCAGCTCATCTCGGGATTCACCCCTCCACTTT | TRBJ1-6 | TRBV5-1 | few | NA
CASGLGGFRNQPQHF | TGTGCCAGCGGGTTGGGAGGTTTTCGCAATCAGCCCCAGCATTTT | TRBJ1-5 | TRBV28 | NA | NA
CSARDYGAGGGTDTQYF | TGCAGTGCTAGAGACTACGGAGCGGGAGGTGGCACAGATACGCAGTATTTT | TRBJ2-3 | TRBV20-1 | NA | TRBD2
CASSLQGQGGADTQYF | TGCGCCAGCAGCTTGCAGGGCCAGGGTGGCGCAGATACGCAGTATTTT | TRBJ2-3 | TRBV5-1 | once | NA
CASSQESQGYEQYF | TGCGCCAGCAGCCAAGAGTCTCAGGGCTACGAGCAGTACTTC | TRBJ2-7 | TRBV4-1 | NA | NA
CAISGTGSGQPQHF | TGTGCCATCAGCGGGACAGGCTCGGGTCAGCCCCAGCATTTT | TRBJ1-5 | TRBV10-3 | NA | TRBD1
CASTLRTRQDTQYF | TGTGCCAGCACCCTGAGGACTCGGCAAGATACGCAGTATTTT | TRBJ2-3 | TRBV28 | NA | NA
CACSPGQGEKLFF | TGTGCCTGCAGCCCGGGACAGGGCGAAAAACTGTTTTTT | TRBJ1-4 | TRBV7-2 | NA | TRBD1
CASSLATSGTGHYGYTF | TGCGCCAGCAGCTTGGCTACTAGTGGGACAGGGCACTATGGCTACACCTTC | TRBJ1-2 | TRBV5-1 | NA | TRBD1
CASSLYTGETQYF | TGTGCCAGCAGCCTGTATACAGGGGAGACCCAGTACTTC | TRBJ2-5 | TRBV7-9 | NA | NA
CASSFPGGYTF | TGTGCCAGCAGTTTCCCCGGGGGCTACACCTTC | TRBJ1-2 | TRBV12-3/TRBV12-4 | NA | NA
CAISEGLAGGETQYF | TGTGCCATCAGTGAGGGCCTAGCCGGGGGCGAGACCCAGTACTTC | TRBJ2-5 | TRBV10-3 | few | NA
CASMINGGLAGVGIQETQYF | TGTGCCAGCATGATCAATGGGGGACTAGCGGGGGTGGGGATACAAGAGACCCAGTACTTC | TRBJ2-5 | TRBV11-2 | few | TRBD2
CASSHYRGQGQPQHF | TGCGCCAGCAGCCATTACAGGGGGCAAGGTCAGCCCCAGCATTTT | TRBJ1-5 | TRBV4-1 | NA | TRBD1
CASSDPYLYGYTF | TGTGCCAGCAGTGATCCCTACCTCTATGGCTACACCTTC | TRBJ1-2 | TRBV6-1 | few | NA
CASSLRDTNSPLHF | TGTGCCAGCAGCCTCCGGGACACTAATTCACCCCTCCACTTT | TRBJ1-6 | TRBV7-2 | NA | NA
CASSQELGPSYNEQFF | TGCGCCAGCAGCCAAGAATTAGGACCATCCTACAATGAGCAGTTCTTC | TRBJ2-1 | TRBV4-1 | few | NA
CSARKTSGRGETQYF | TGCAGTGCTAGGAAGACTAGCGGGAGGGGTGAGACCCAGTACTTC | TRBJ2-5 | TRBV20-1 | many | TRBD2
CSVDHPGAPNYGYTF | TGCAGCGTTGATCATCCAGGGGCCCCTAACTATGGCTACACCTTC | TRBJ1-2 | TRBV29-1 | NA | NA
CASSPGADPGANVLTF | TGTGCCAGCAGCCCAGGAGCGGACCCTGGGGCCAACGTCCTGACTTTC | TRBJ2-6 | TRBV7-2 | NA | NA
CAWLTDSRGYTF | TGTGCCTGGTTAACAGATTCACGTGGCTACACCTTC | TRBJ1-2 | TRBV30 | NA | NA
CASSLAGQGAGNQPQHF | TGTGCCAGCAGCTTAGCGGGACAGGGGGCAGGAAATCAGCCCCAGCATTTT | TRBJ1-5 | TRBV7-6 | NA | TRBD1
CASSLGGTHNNEQFF | TGCGCCAGCAGCTTGGGAGGGACCCACAACAATGAGCAGTTCTTC | TRBJ2-1 | TRBV5-1 | few | NA
CASSKRQGAPYEQYF | TGTGCCAGCAGCAAAAGGCAGGGGGCTCCCTACGAGCAGTACTTC | TRBJ2-7 | TRBV21-1 | NA | NA
CASSLGWQSNEKLFF | TGTGCCAGCAGCTTAGGTTGGCAGTCTAATGAAAAACTGTTTTTT | TRBJ1-4 | TRBV7-9 | NA | NA
CSARANEAADGYTF | TGCAGTGCTAGAGCTAATGAGGCAGCCGATGGCTACACCTTC | TRBJ1-2 | TRBV20-1 | NA | NA
CASSLAQGHYEQYF | TGCGCCAGCAGCTTGGCACAGGGCCACTACGAGCAGTACTTC | TRBJ2-7 | TRBV5-1 | once | NA
CASNPSGGYNEQFF | TGCGCCAGCAACCCTAGCGGGGGGTACAATGAGCAGTTCTTC | TRBJ2-1 | TRBV5-1 | few | TRBD2
CASSSTSGRAGEQFF | TGTGCCAGTAGTAGCACTAGCGGGAGGGCAGGTGAGCAGTTCTTC | TRBJ2-1 | TRBV19 | NA | TRBD2
CASSFGGYYNEQFF | TGTGCCAGCAGCTTCGGAGGGTACTACAATGAGCAGTTCTTC | TRBJ2-1 | TRBV7-2 | few | NA
CASSTGQGAGEKLFF | TGTGCCAGCAGCACGGGACAGGGGGCGGGTGAAAAACTGTTTTTT | TRBJ1-4 | TRBV5-5 | NA | TRBD1
CSGTSGSSYEQYF | TGCAGCGGGACTAGCGGCAGCTCCTACGAGCAGTACTTC | TRBJ2-7 | TRBV29-1 | few | TRBD2
CASRRGVNEQFF | TGTGCCAGCAGACGAGGGGTGAATGAGCAGTTCTTC | TRBJ2-1 | TRBV25-1 | once | NA